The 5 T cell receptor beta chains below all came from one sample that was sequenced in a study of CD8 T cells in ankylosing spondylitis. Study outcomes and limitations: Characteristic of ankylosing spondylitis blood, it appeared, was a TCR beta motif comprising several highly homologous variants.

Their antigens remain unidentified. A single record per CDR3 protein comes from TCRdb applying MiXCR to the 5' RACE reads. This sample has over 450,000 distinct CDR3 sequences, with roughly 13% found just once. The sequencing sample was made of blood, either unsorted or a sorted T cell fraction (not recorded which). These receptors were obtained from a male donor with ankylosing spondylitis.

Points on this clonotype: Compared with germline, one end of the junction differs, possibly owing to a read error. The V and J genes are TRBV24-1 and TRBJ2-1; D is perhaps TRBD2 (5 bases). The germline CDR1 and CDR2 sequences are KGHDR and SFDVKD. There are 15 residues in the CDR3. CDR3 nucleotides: TGTGCCACCAGTGACGCTAGCCGAGACTACAATGACCAGTTCTTC. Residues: CATSDASRDYNDQFF.

CDR3 amino acids: CASLPGPGGADTQYF. CDR3 DNA: TGTGCCAGCCTGCCGGGGCCCGGTGGAGCAGATACGCAGTATTTT. The chain carries TRBV7-8 and TRBJ2-3; the D gene could be TRBD1 or TRBD2 (5 bases each). Germline V lookup: CDR1 SGHVS, CDR2 FQNEAQ. V lost 8 bases to trimming and J lost 4 bases, with 19 bases between them. The CDR3 extends over 15 amino acids.

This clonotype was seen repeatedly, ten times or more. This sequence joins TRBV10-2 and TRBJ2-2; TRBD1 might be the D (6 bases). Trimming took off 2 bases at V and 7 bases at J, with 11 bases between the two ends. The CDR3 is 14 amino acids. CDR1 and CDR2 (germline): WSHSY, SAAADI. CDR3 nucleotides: TGCGCCAGCAGTGAGAACAGGGCGAGCGGGGAGCTGTTTTTT. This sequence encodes CASSENRASGELFF.

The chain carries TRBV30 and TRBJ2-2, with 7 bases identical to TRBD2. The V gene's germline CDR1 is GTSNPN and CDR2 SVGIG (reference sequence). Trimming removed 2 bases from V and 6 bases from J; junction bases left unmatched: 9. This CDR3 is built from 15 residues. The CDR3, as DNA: TGTGCCTGGAGTACTGGGACTAAAGGGGCCGGGGAGCTGTTTTTT. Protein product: CAWSTGTKGAGELFF.

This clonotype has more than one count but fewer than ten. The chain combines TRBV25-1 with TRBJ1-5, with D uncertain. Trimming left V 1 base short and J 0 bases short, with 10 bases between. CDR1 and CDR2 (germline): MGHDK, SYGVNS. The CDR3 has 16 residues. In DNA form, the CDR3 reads TGTGCCAGCAGTGAATTTGGGTTTGATAGCAATCAGCCCCAGCATTTT. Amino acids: CASSEFGFDSNQPQHF.